This T cell receptor (beta chain) was retrieved from a study of blood T cell repertoires in COVID-19. Method: immunoSEQ multiplex PCR; TCRdb's copy keeps in-frame clones and lacks some. The table shows under 250,000 clones, with 85% to 90% occurring only once. V lost 0 bases, J lost 4 bases, and 15 bases lay in between. CDR1 is KGHSH and CDR2 is LQKENI in the germline V gene. The CDR3 extends over 16 amino acids. Material: peripheral blood. The TCR originated in a man aged 25-45 years with COVID-19, enrolled during active disease. V usage is TRBV18 and J usage is TRBJ1-1; D call uncertain. The CDR3 protein is CASSPPSLGPLTEAFF. As DNA, the CDR3 is TGTGCCAGCTCACCACCTTCCTTGGGCCCCCTCACTGAAGCTTTCTTT.